What follows are 7 T cell receptor beta chains derived from one specimen sequenced in a study of identical twins listed by TCRdb under 2016. The library was made by 5' RACE. The run used an Illumina HiSeq 2000. The raw public reads went through TCRdb reprocessing: fastp at Q25, MiXCR clone calling, in-frame beta chains kept. Rows with one shared CDR3 protein collapse into an entry with the most common genes and DNA. This sample comprises 1.5 million to 2 million distinct CDR3 sequences, roughly 35% of them detected only once. The ten largest clones capture less than 0.35% of the sample. Input material: cord blood. The receptors were gathered from a newborn girl in good health.

This rearrangement joins TRBV25-1 to TRBJ1-4; maybe TRBD1 (5 bases). The CDR3 extends over 15 amino acids. With 1 base removed from V and 7 bases from J, the gap between germline ends came to 13 bases. The germline V gene encodes CDR1 MGHDK and CDR2 SYGVNS. The DNA of the CDR3 is TGTGCCAGCAGTGAATCGCCAGGGATGAGTGAAAAACTGTTTTTT. The encoded protein is CASSESPGMSEKLFF. Supplemented by reference TRBV25-1 and TRBJ1-4, the full variable domain reads EADIYQTPRYLVIGTGKKITLECSQTMGHDKMYWYQQDPGMELHLIHYSYGVNSTEKGDLSSESTVSRIRTEHFPLTLESARPSHTSQYLCASSESPGMSEKLFFGSGTQLSVL.

The sample holds a few counts of this clonotype. The V gene is TRBV7-2, the J gene TRBJ1-5; a possible D gene is TRBD1 (5 bases). Germline CDR1 is SGHTA and CDR2 is FQGNSA. V was pared by 2 bases and J by 3 bases, with 17 bases between. The CDR3 has 17 residues. In nucleotides, the CDR3 is TGTGCCAGCAGCTTATCCCAGGGCCCGAGGGTCAATCAGCCCCAGCATTTT. Amino acids: CASSLSQGPRVNQPQHF.

This chain joins TRBV7-6 and TRBJ2-3; 10 bases align to TRBD2. Germline V lookup: CDR1 SGHVS, CDR2 FNYEAQ. This CDR3 is 19 amino acids long. J gave up 2 bases and V 2 bases, and 13 bases lay outside the gene matches. This chain's CDR3 is CASSLYLAGVRKLTDTQYF. In nucleotides, the CDR3 is TGTGCCAGCAGCTTATATCTAGCGGGAGTAAGGAAACTCACAGATACGCAGTATTTT.

This clonotype was seen a handful of times. This rearrangement joins TRBV13 to TRBJ1-5, with 8 bases that match TRBD1. CDR3 length: 17 residues. The trim removed 4 bases at V and 5 bases at J, leaving 13 bases unmatched. The germline CDR1 and CDR2 sequences are PRHDT and FYEKMQ (reference sequence). CDR3 region: CASSSSRDRFGDQPQHF. The CDR3 DNA sequence: TGTGCCAGCAGCTCGTCCCGGGACAGGTTTGGGGATCAGCCCCAGCATTTT.

This chain joins TRBV5-5 and TRBJ2-7; possibly TRBD1 or TRBD2 for D (7 bases each). This CDR3 has 15 amino acids. V gave up 1 base and J gave up 6 bases, with 17 bases separating them. Germline-derived CDR1 and CDR2 are SGHKS and YYEKEE (reference sequence). The CDR3 coding sequence is TGTGCCAGCAGCTTGACTTTCGGCAGGGGGGGCGAGCAGTACTTC. Residues: CASSLTFGRGGEQYF.

This chain connects TRBV21-1 to TRBJ2-7; the table gives TRBD2 as D, unverified against the DNA. TRBV21-1 is labeled a pseudogene. The CDR3 extends over 18 amino acids. CDR3 sequence (DNA): TGTGCCAGCAGCAAACCACTGAGTAGCGGGAGTCTCGGCTACGAGCAGTACTTC. This sequence encodes CASSKPLSSGSLGYEQYF.

The chain employs TRBV5-1 and TRBJ2-3; D is unclear. V lost 3 bases to trimming and J lost 0 bases, with 17 bases between them. The V gene's germline CDR1 is SGHRS and CDR2 YFSETQ. CDR3 length equals 17 residues. The CDR3: CASSSLGGYSSTDTQYF. Written as DNA, the CDR3 is TGCGCCAGCAGCTCCCTTGGCGGTTATTCTAGCACAGATACGCAGTATTTT. Full variable domain (outside the CDR3, taken from reference TRBV5-1 and TRBJ2-3): KAGVTQTPRYLIKTRGQQVTLSCSPISGHRSVSWYQQTPGQGLQFLFEYFSETQRNKGNFPGRFSGRQFSNSRSEMNVSTLELGDSALYLCASSSLGGYSSTDTQYFGPGTRLTVL.